These T cell receptor beta chains were read from a single sample in a study of blood T cell repertoires in COVID-19. This table comes from immunoSEQ multiplex PCR, and its TCRdb copy is limited to in-frame clones, with some not included. The data show nearly 250,000 clones, just under 90% seen once. The specimen sequenced was PBMCs or T cells enriched from blood (not recorded which). The receptors originated from a man between 45 and 60 years old who had been exposed to COVID-19. The CDR3 runs from the conserved cysteine through the conserved F or W. Each record gives: D gene, V gene, clone size, J gene, CDR3 protein, CDR3 DNA. D genes are given only for firm matches. Size is omitted from some rows. Given values are once, few, many or a class for expanded clones.

-,TRBV21-1,-,TRBJ2-3,CASSRGTGCTDTQYF,TGTGCCAGCAGCCGCGGGACAGGCTGCACAGATACGCAGTATTTT
-,TRBV15,-,TRBJ1-2,CATSRDQFYGYTF,TGTGCCACCAGCAGAGATCAGTTCTATGGCTACACCTTC
-,TRBV27,-,TRBJ1-2,CASSLGGAMGYTF,TGTGCCAGCAGTTTAGGGGGGGCTATGGGCTACACCTTC
-,TRBV6-1,-,TRBJ1-6,CASSEDPREKGYNSPLHF,TGTGCCAGCAGTGAAGATCCCAGGGAAAAGGGATATAATTCACCCCTCCACTTT
TRBD2,TRBV28,once,TRBJ2-4,CASSLFGGSDIQYF,TGTGCCAGCAGTTTATTTGGCGGGAGTGACATTCAGTACTTC
TRBD2,TRBV9,-,TRBJ2-1,CASSDGTSGYNEQFF,TGTGCCAGCAGCGACGGGACTAGCGGTTACAATGAGCAGTTCTTC
-,TRBV5-5,-,TRBJ1-6,CASSLNRGGNSPLHF,TGTGCCAGCAGCTTAAATCGTGGAGGGAATTCACCCCTCCACTTT
-,TRBV6-5,-,TRBJ1-3,CASSYTRVSSGNTIYF,TGTGCCAGCAGTTACACTCGTGTTAGTTCTGGAAACACCATATATTTT
-,TRBV5-4,-,TRBJ2-7,CASSPEGGRVLEQYF,TGTGCCAGCAGCCCGGAAGGGGGACGGGTACTCGAGCAGTACTTC
-,TRBV5-1,-,TRBJ1-3,CASSHPSDTIYF,TGCGCCAGCAGCCATCCTTCGGACACCATATATTTT
-,TRBV7-9,few,TRBJ1-1,CASHKTQVNTEAFF,TGTGCCAGCCACAAAACACAAGTGAACACTGAAGCTTTCTTT
-,TRBV28,-,TRBJ1-4,CASSFIRVEKLFF,TGTGCCAGCAGTTTTATCAGGGTTGAAAAACTGTTTTTT
TRBD2,TRBV5-1,-,TRBJ2-7,CASNKIAGTSYEQYF,TGCGCCAGCAATAAGATAGCGGGAACCTCCTACGAGCAGTACTTC
TRBD1,TRBV5-1,-,TRBJ1-2,CASSLSGTEFYGYTF,TGCGCCAGCAGCTTGTCAGGGACAGAGTTCTATGGCTACACCTTC
-,TRBV6-5,-,TRBJ1-5,CASREAGRNQPQHF,TGTGCCAGCAGAGAGGCTGGTCGCAATCAGCCCCAGCATTTT
TRBD1,TRBV27,-,TRBJ1-6,CASSLEVRGHRNSPLHF,TGTGCCAGCAGTTTAGAGGTCAGGGGGCATCGGAATTCACCCCTCCACTTT
TRBD1,TRBV2,-,TRBJ1-5,CASRGQLGQPQHF,TGTGCCAGCAGGGGACAGCTCGGGCAGCCCCAGCATTTT
-,TRBV19,-,TRBJ1-1,CASSIGRNTEAFF,TGTGCCAGTAGTATTGGGCGGAACACTGAAGCTTTCTTT
-,TRBV10-3,-,TRBJ1-1,CAISESTSGSSAFF,TGTGCCATCAGTGAGTCTACCTCAGGTTCTTCGGCTTTCTTT
-,TRBV12-3/TRBV12-4,-,TRBJ2-3,CASSPVTDTQYF,TGTGCCAGCAGTCCAGTCACAGATACGCAGTATTTT
-,TRBV19,-,TRBJ1-1,CASSTSGVNTEAFF,TGTGCCAGTAGTACTTCGGGAGTGAACACTGAAGCTTTCTTT
-,TRBV5-1,-,TRBJ2-3,CASSLAGAGGTDTQYF,TGCGCCAGCAGCTTGGCGGGGGCGGGGGGCACAGATACGCAGTATTTT
TRBD1,TRBV5-4,-,TRBJ2-1,CASSSDRIDEQFF,TGTGCCAGCAGCTCGGACAGGATAGATGAGCAGTTCTTC
-,TRBV28,-,TRBJ1-4,CASSFWGDNEKLFF,TGTGCCAGCAGTTTTTGGGGCGATAATGAAAAACTGTTTTTT
-,TRBV9,-,TRBJ2-1,CASSVDPARGNEQFF,TGTGCCAGCAGCGTAGATCCGGCGCGGGGCAATGAGCAGTTCTTC
TRBD2,TRBV6-5,-,TRBJ2-2,CASRGLAVNTGELFF,TGTGCCAGCAGGGGACTAGCGGTGAACACCGGGGAGCTGTTTTTT
TRBD1,TRBV12-3/TRBV12-4,-,TRBJ1-2,CASSQGALSGYTF,TGTGCCAGCAGTCAGGGGGCGTTAAGTGGCTACACCTTC
TRBD2,TRBV2,-,TRBJ2-2,CASSEAGGAGELFF,TGTGCCAGCAGTGAAGCGGGGGGGGCCGGGGAGCTGTTTTTT
-,TRBV7-2,-,TRBJ2-3,CASSPSSTDTQYF,TGTGCCAGCAGCCCCTCTAGCACAGATACGCAGTATTTT
-,TRBV3-1/TRBV3-2,few,TRBJ1-1,CASSPATELEAFF,TGTGCCAGCAGCCCAGCGACAGAGCTTGAAGCTTTCTTT
-,TRBV13,-,TRBJ1-3,CASSEGSGNTIYF,TGTGCCAGCAGCGAGGGATCGGGAAACACCATATATTTT
-,TRBV21-1,-,TRBJ1-1,CASSKVDRLNTEAFF,TGTGCCAGCAGCAAAGTGGACAGGCTGAACACTGAAGCTTTCTTT
-,TRBV28,-,TRBJ2-3,CASSLAGSSTDTQYF,TGTGCCAGCAGTTTAGCGGGATCTAGCACAGATACGCAGTATTTT
-,TRBV7-9,-,TRBJ2-3,CASSPTGYTDTQYF,TGTGCCAGCAGCCCGACAGGTTACACAGATACGCAGTATTTT
TRBD1,TRBV5-1,-,TRBJ1-2,CASSPGTGVTHGYTF,TGCGCCAGCAGCCCCGGGACAGGGGTAACGCATGGCTACACCTTC
-,TRBV14,-,TRBJ1-2,CASSQARALNYGYTF,TGTGCCAGCAGCCAAGCCAGGGCCCTAAACTATGGCTACACCTTC
TRBD1,TRBV5-1,few,TRBJ1-1,CASSSPAGGAGTEAFF,TGCGCCAGCAGCTCCCCGGCAGGGGGCGCCGGCACTGAAGCTTTCTTT
-,TRBV5-5,-,TRBJ1-4,CASSLVSTNEKLFF,TGTGCCAGCAGCTTGGTCTCAACTAATGAAAAACTGTTTTTT
TRBD2,TRBV7-3,-,TRBJ2-3,CASSLSSGGGTDTQYF,TGTGCCAGCAGCTTATCTAGCGGGGGGGGCACAGATACGCAGTATTTT
TRBD1,TRBV5-6,-,TRBJ2-1,CASSLAPRGPYNEQFF,TGTGCCAGCAGCTTGGCACCCAGGGGGCCGTACAATGAGCAGTTCTTC
-,TRBV7-9,-,TRBJ2-7,CASSLTDTQTYEQYF,TGTGCCAGCAGCTTAACCGACACCCAAACCTACGAGCAGTACTTC
TRBD1,TRBV6-2/TRBV6-3,-,TRBJ1-5,CASSPWREGGSQPQHF,TGTGCCAGCAGCCCCTGGCGTGAAGGGGGCAGTCAGCCCCAGCATTTT
TRBD1,TRBV9,once,TRBJ1-2,CASSVATTAGGYLGYGYTF,TGTGCCAGCAGCGTAGCTACAACGGCAGGGGGCTACTTAGGCTATGGCTACACCTTC
-,TRBV6-5,-,TRBJ1-3,CASTAGVSSGNTIYF,TGTGCCAGCACGGCAGGGGTTAGCTCTGGAAACACCATATATTTT
-,TRBV6-5,-,TRBJ1-1,CANRDKGKLEAFF,TGTGCCAACCGGGACAAGGGTAAACTTGAAGCTTTCTTT
TRBD2,TRBV6-1,-,TRBJ2-5,CASSEAGGGTQYF,TGTGCCAGCAGTGAAGCAGGCGGGGGGACCCAGTACTTC
TRBD2,TRBV7-2,-,TRBJ2-3,CASSLGAGGSGTDTQYF,TGTGCCAGCAGCTTAGGGGCGGGAGGGTCTGGCACAGATACGCAGTATTTT
-,TRBV12-3/TRBV12-4,-,TRBJ1-1,CASTPGREREAFF,TGTGCCAGCACCCCTGGGAGGGAAAGAGAAGCTTTCTTT
-,TRBV5-4,-,TRBJ2-6,CASSPLQGDIYSGANVLTF,TGTGCCAGCAGCCCCTTACAGGGAGATATATACTCTGGGGCCAACGTCCTGACTTTC
-,TRBV5-1,-,TRBJ2-7,CASSLGTGIPHEQYF,TGCGCCAGCAGCTTGGGCACAGGGATTCCCCACGAGCAGTACTTC
TRBD2,TRBV7-8,-,TRBJ2-7,CASSYWTSGGFSSYEQYF,TGTGCCAGCAGCTACTGGACTAGCGGGGGGTTTTCGTCCTACGAGCAGTACTTC
-,TRBV7-9,-,TRBJ1-1,CASSPGLSPEAFF,TGTGCCAGCAGCCCTGGCTTGTCCCCTGAAGCTTTCTTT
-,TRBV29-1,-,TRBJ1-1,CSARGTEAFF,TGCAGTGCCAGGGGCACTGAAGCTTTCTTT
TRBD2,TRBV7-2,-,TRBJ2-7,CASSFSSGGSYEQYF,TGTGCCAGCAGTTTTTCTAGCGGGGGCTCCTACGAGCAGTACTTC
TRBD2,TRBV9,-,TRBJ2-3,CASSVYLGGGTDTQYF,TGTGCCAGCAGCGTATATTTAGGCGGGGGTACAGATACGCAGTATTTT
-,TRBV5-1,-,TRBJ1-4,CASSLRGNEKLFF,TGCGCCAGCAGCTTAAGGGGGAATGAAAAACTGTTTTTT
TRBD1,TRBV6-5,-,TRBJ2-7,CASSFGTGGAEEQYF,TGTGCCAGCAGTTTTGGGACAGGGGGCGCGGAAGAGCAGTACTTC
-,TRBV15,-,TRBJ1-1,CATSRALGAPRTEAFF,TGTGCCACCAGCAGAGCTCTTGGGGCCCCGAGGACTGAAGCTTTCTTT
-,TRBV30,-,TRBJ1-5,CAWSVRGLGQPQHF,TGTGCCTGGAGTGTTCGGGGTCTGGGTCAGCCCCAGCATTTT
TRBD2,TRBV5-1,-,TRBJ2-3,CASSKIAGGQTDTQYF,TGCGCCAGCAGCAAAATAGCGGGAGGACAAACAGATACGCAGTATTTT